The present TCR beta chain was sequenced within a study of cytomegalovirus exposure and HLA in healthy donors (dated by TCRdb to about 2017). Turning to the overall study: In an earlier analysis of some 550 of the donors, about 260 Gb of sequence data and 117 million unique TCR beta sequences from 150 million to 200 million T cells were reported. All discovery cohort repertoires had been generated on a single sequencing platform. In the later analysis, no new phenotypic data were used to find candidate immune exposures; instead, reliance was placed on TCR beta sequences and their occurrence across donors. In a later analysis, previously published TCR beta repertoires from more than 500 donors were re-analyzed and high-resolution HLA genotyping was added so that TCR occurrence patterns could be studied. Roughly five DR-DQ haplotypes were handled as single units for association and clustering because linkage in the cohort was strong. The T cell repertoires of several hundred subjects were profiled by immunosequencing and related to cytomegalovirus serostatus. Donor age, sex, ethnicity and CMV serostatus were compiled together with the repertoire data. Genome-wide SNP genotypes for about three fifths of the roughly 670 donors were used in a later genetic analysis, which treated that subset as a discovery cohort. Among some 410 genotyped donors of the cohort, an average of around 240,000 unique TCR beta nucleotide sequences were sequenced per donor, roughly 20% of them non-productive. Along with the approximately 650-subject first cohort, a separate validation cohort of some 130 different subjects was used. To predict cytomegalovirus infection status, the study combined high-throughput TCR immunosequencing, statistical association of individual TCRs with disease status, and machine learning. Both class I and class II loci were covered by HLA typing, at four-digit resolution. Of the roughly 390 genotyped donors, approximately 80% fell in the genetic ancestry cluster associated with self-reported Caucasian donors. An early release covering around 630 HLA-typed donors comprised approximately 300 gigabases of sequencing data and approximately 80 million unique TCR sequences. The study aimed to test whether cataloging public T cell receptors could reveal signatures of past pathogen exposure. An earlier analysis of around 640 of the donors used high-throughput TCR beta sequencing to judge whether each TCR beta V gene segment behaved as functional or pseudogenic. The number of donors typed differed by locus, with 629-630 for A, B, C, DRB1 and DQB1, more than 500 for DQA1, under 610 for DPA1, and approximately 470 for DPB1.

The paper's findings and limits, for the study overall: A later analysis found that TCR association rates varied across HLA loci, with DRB1 alleles showing the most associated TCRs and HLA-C alleles the fewest. Compared with the approximately 700-donor mean, donors in an Asian-associated ancestry cluster had fewer N-insertions in productive TCRs, according to a later genetic analysis. Some IMGT-functional V segments, including TRBV6-2 and TRBV6-3, could not be told apart with the 87-base-pair reads, so those segments were excluded. In a later genetic analysis, a missense DCLRE1C variant was associated with V-gene and J-gene trimming of TCR beta chains, and the association was replicated in an independent cohort. The cohort was sequenced for TCR beta chains only, and without alpha or paired-chain data the features that could be detected were limited. When HLA alleles, especially DR and DQ, strongly co-occurred, TCR associations were difficult to assign to individual alleles. Correlated functional status among segregating V segments might reflect linkage disequilibrium, but an unknown experimental factor could not be ruled out. Three of the identified cytomegalovirus-associated TCR beta chains were confirmed in vitro to be specific for cytomegalovirus antigens. A later analysis found that most CMV-associated TCR beta chains appeared HLA-restricted, with HLA associations seemingly driven largely by CMV exposure. In both the original and validation cohorts, the classifier was reported to diagnose cytomegalovirus status with high specificity and sensitivity. A later analysis reported that several top co-occurrence clusters appeared linked to parvovirus B19, influenza, CMV and Epstein-Barr virus. Roughly uniform sequencing depth across donors was assumed in presence/absence analyses, although this assumption may not hold. A later analysis found that HLA-associated TCR beta chains were more clonally expanded and had lower generation probabilities than equally common non-associated chains. Because HLA typing was missing for some donors at each locus, association tests included only the typed subset. While some public TCRs were present in many individuals, most TCR sequences turned up only very rarely across donors. Because counts were too low, more than 15 rarely observed V segments, including chromosome 9 orphons, were left out of the earlier analysis of 587 of the donors. The authors suggested that the approach could potentially be extended to other disease states and immunological phenotypes. An earlier analysis of around 540 of the donors showed that most TCR beta V segments appeared in productive rearrangements either about 87% or about 30% of the time, which broadly matched IMGT annotations. A total of fewer than 200 TCR beta chains were listed by the study as associated with cytomegalovirus. A further reported finding was that TCR beta sequences accurately predicted the HLA-A and HLA-B alleles for most subjects in the first cohort. At a false discovery rate of 0.05, a later analysis linked approximately 18,000 TCR beta sequences to specific HLA alleles. A group of highly shared sequence variants was considered likely to be a technical artifact of the sequencing pipeline. For the cohort, immune exposure information was limited to CMV serostatus.

The germline V gene supplies CDR1 MNHEY and CDR2 SVGAGI. The CDR3 has 14 amino acids, counting the end cysteine and phenylalanine. The read is trimmed to its CDR3 DNA, 42 bases read in frame from base 1. The junction shows trimming of 7 bases on V and 8 bases on J, plus 20 bases between the germline ends. About this clone itself: This clone's antigen is unknown. The record has no base qualities; no much larger clone is one base away.

The library was made by the immunoSEQ multiplex PCR assay. For the multiplex PCR, a mixture combining 60 forward primers for TCR Vbeta segments and 13 reverse primers for TCR Jbeta segments was used. The CDR3 region of rearranged TCR beta genes was amplified from genomic DNA by a multiplex PCR assay. Amplified TCR beta libraries were sequenced as 87-base-pair reads on the Illumina HiSeq System. In the original analysis: In a later analysis, 70 million to 95 million unique TCR beta chains were counted across the 500 to 700 repertoires, and roughly 9.9 million of these chains were shared by at least two donors. To remove PCR and sequencing errors, raw reads were error-corrected and collapsed into unique sequences using a nearest-neighbor algorithm that merged closely related sequences. CDR3 sequences were aligned to IMGT reference sequences to assign V, D and J gene segments. For a sequence to be retained, a match of at least six nucleotides was required to both a V gene segment and a J gene segment. A rearrangement counted as productive if the CDR3 had no stop codons and remained in frame with V and J, and every other rearrangement counted as non-productive. CDR3 was defined by IMGT convention, running from the second conserved V-encoded cysteine to the conserved J-encoded phenylalanine. In an earlier analysis of just under 600 of the donors, sequences lacking an unambiguous match to a single V gene segment were excluded. An earlier analysis of just under 600 of the donors called V segments functional above 56.7% productive rearrangements and segregating when the between-donor standard deviation exceeded 5%. A statistical classification framework was built to diagnose cytomegalovirus status from the catalog of TCR beta chain sequences. In a later analysis, TCR nucleotide sequences were compared against IMGT/GENE-DB human TR gene sequences so that V and J genes could be assigned. A later analysis assigned CDR3 sequences and most-parsimonious VDJ recombination scenarios with the TCRdist pipeline. In a later analysis, every TCR beta chain was defined by the combination of its CDR3 amino acid sequence and its V-gene family, and reads without a unique V-gene family were dropped. To address suspected cross-contamination and a sequencing artifact, a later analysis removed 592 highly shared, low-generation-probability nucleotide sequences. In a later analysis, a clonal expansion index for each public chain was calculated from normalized within-repertoire ranks of inferred template counts. In a later analysis, generation probabilities were computed with a VDJ recombination model fitted to out-of-frame rearrangements, and the resulting probabilities were checked against IGoR. Hypergeometric tests were used in a later analysis to score TCR-TCR, TCR-HLA and TCR-CMV co-occurrence, with a repertoire-size bias correction applied to the TCR pairs. False discovery rates were estimated in a later analysis by permuting HLA or CMV assignments 20 times. In a later analysis, co-occurring TCRs were grouped with DBSCAN, and TCRdist sequence similarity was added when clustering was performed within HLA-allele-positive subsets. Repertoires with fewer than 30,000 or more than 120,000 public chains were left out of co-occurrence clustering, as were five repertoires with anomalous nucleotide sharing. Not all clones reach the TCRdb copy of this immuneACCESS table, which keeps in-frame sequences only. Checked studies attribute under half of the gap to unresolved V genes and leave the rest unexplained. The DNA gave D and trimming, while V, J and clone size come from that table. A total of 140,000 or so clones appear in this sample, 55% to 85% of them only once. The ten largest make up 2.1% of the sample.

The cohort consisted of hundreds of healthy bone marrow donors. At the time of sampling, every cohort member was nominally healthy, though immune exposures that went unrecorded were likely present. The donor tested CMV seronegative, placing the donor among the approximately 360 seronegative members of the cohort. Every donor gave a peripheral blood sample, and the peripheral blood mononuclear cells from that sample were used for TCR beta sequencing. Genomic DNA extraction from the blood cell samples was performed with the Qiagen DNeasy Blood Extraction Kit. Recombination joined TRBV6-5 with TRBJ1-2; the D region possibly corresponds to TRBD1 (5 bases align). Sequencing used PBMCs. The source of this sequence is a man aged 40-55 years in good health and CMV-seronegative. Here is the DNA: TGTGCCAGCACCTTGAACCAGGGTTCGAGAGGCTACACCTTC. The resulting protein is CASTLNQGSRGYTF.